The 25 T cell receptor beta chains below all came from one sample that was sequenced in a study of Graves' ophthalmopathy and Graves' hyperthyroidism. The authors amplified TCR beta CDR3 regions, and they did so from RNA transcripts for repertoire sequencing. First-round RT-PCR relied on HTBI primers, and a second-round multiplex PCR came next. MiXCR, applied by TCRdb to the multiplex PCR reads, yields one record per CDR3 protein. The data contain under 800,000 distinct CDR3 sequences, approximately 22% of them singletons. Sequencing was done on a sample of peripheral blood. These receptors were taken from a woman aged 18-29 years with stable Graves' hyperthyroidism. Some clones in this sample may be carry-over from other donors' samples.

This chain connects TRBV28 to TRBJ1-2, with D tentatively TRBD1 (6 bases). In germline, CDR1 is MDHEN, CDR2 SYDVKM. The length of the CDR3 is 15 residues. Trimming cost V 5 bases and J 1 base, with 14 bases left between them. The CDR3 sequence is CASSPSDSFNYGYTF. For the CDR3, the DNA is TGTGCCAGCAGTCCATCGGACAGTTTTAACTATGGCTACACCTTC.

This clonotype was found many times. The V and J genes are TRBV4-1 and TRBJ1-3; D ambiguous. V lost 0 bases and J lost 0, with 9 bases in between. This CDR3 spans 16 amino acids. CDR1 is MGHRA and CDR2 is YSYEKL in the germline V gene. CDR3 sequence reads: CASSQDSAISGNTIYF. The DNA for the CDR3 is TGCGCCAGCAGCCAAGATTCAGCGATCTCTGGAAACACCATATATTTT.

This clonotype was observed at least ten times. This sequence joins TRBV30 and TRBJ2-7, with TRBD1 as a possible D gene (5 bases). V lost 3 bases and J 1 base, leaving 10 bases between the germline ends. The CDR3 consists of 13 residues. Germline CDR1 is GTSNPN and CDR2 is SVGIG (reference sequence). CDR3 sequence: CAWRPQVSYEQYF. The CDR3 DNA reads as TGTGCCTGGAGACCACAGGTTTCCTACGAGCAGTACTTC.

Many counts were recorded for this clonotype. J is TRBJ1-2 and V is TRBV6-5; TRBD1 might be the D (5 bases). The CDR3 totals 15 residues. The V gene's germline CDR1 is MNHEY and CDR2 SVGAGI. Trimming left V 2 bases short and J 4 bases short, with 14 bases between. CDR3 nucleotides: TGTGCCAGCAGTTACGGGCAGGGATATCCCTATGGCTACACCTTC. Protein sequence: CASSYGQGYPYGYTF.

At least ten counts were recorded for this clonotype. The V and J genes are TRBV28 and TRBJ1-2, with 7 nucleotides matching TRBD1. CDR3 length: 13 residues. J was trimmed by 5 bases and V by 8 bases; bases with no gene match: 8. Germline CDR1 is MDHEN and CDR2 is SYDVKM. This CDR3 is CASERGQAYGYTF. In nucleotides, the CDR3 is TGTGCCAGCGAAAGAGGACAGGCATATGGCTACACCTTC.

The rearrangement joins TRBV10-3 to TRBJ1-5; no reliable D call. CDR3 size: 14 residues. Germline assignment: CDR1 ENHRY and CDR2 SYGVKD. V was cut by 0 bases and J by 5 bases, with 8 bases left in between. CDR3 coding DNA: TGTGCCATCAGTGAGTCGAACGGCGATCAGCCCCAGCATTTT. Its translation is CAISESNGDQPQHF.

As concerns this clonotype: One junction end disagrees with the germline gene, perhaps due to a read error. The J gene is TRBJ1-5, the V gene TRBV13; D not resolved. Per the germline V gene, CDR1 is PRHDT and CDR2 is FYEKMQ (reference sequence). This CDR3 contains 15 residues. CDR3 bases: TGTGCCAGCAGCTTAGGTTTTCCGAGGAATCAGCCTCAGCATTTT. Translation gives CASSLGFPRNQPQHF.

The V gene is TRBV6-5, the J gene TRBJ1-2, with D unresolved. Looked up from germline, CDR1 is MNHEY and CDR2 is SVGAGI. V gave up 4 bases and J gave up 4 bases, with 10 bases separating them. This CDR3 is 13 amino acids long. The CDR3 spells CASSSQRIYGYTF. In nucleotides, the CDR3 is TGTGCCAGCAGTTCTCAGCGCATCTATGGCTACACCTTC.

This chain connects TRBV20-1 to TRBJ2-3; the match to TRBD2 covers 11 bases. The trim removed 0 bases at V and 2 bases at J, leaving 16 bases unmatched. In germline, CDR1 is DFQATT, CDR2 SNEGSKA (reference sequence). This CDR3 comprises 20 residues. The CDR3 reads CSARDKGAASGRLHTDTQYF. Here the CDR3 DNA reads TGCAGTGCTAGAGATAAGGGGGCCGCTAGCGGGAGGCTCCACACAGATACGCAGTATTTT.

The CDR3 loop reads CSAREGGDRGAYEQYF. CDR3 nucleotides: TGCAGTGCTAGAGAGGGAGGGGACAGGGGAGCCTACGAGCAGTACTTC. The chain uses TRBV20-1 and TRBJ2-7; 10 bases align to TRBD1. Germline CDR1 reads DFQATT; CDR2 reads SNEGSKA (reference sequence). The V gene end was trimmed by 0 bases and the J gene end by 2 bases; junction bases not matched to a gene: 7. The CDR3 covers 16 residues.

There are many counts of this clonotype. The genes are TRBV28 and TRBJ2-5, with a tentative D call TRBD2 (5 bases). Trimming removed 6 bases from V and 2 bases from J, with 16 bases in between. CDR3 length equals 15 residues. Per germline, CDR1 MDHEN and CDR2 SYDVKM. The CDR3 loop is CASRRMGARQETQYF. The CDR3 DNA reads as TGTGCCAGCAGGAGAATGGGAGCAAGACAAGAGACCCAGTACTTC.

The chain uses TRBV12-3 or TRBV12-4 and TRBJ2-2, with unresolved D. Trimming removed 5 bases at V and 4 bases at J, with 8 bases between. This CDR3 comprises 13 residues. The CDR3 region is CASSPGSTGELFF. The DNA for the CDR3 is TGTGCCAGCAGTCCGGGTTCCACCGGGGAGCTGTTTTTT.

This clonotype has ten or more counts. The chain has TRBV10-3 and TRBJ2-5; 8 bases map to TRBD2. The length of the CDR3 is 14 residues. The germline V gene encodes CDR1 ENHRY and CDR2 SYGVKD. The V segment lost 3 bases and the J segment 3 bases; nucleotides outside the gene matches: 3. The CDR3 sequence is CAISDPAGEETQYF. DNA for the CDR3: TGTGCCATCAGTGATCCAGCGGGAGAAGAGACCCAGTACTTC.

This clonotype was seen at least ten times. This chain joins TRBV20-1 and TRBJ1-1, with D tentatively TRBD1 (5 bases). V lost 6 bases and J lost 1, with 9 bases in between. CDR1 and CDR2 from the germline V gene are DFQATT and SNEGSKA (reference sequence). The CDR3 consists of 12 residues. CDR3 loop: CSAWGRNTEAFF. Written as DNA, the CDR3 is TGCAGTGCGTGGGGGAGGAACACTGAAGCTTTCTTT.

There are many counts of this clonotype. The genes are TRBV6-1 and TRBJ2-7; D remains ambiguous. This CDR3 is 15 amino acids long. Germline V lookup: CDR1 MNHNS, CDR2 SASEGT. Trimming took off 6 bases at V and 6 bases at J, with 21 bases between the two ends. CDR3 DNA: TGTGCCAGCAGGCGCCGTGGGATGGGCCCCTCCGAGCAGTACTTC. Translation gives CASRRRGMGPSEQYF.

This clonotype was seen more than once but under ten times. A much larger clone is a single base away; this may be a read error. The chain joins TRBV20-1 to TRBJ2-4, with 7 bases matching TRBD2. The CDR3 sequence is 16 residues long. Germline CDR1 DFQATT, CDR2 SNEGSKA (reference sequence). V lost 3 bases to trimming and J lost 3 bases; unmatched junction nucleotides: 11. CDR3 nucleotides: TGCAGTGCTAGGGAGCGGGGCGAGGGAAACAAAAACATTCAGTACTTC. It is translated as CSARERGEGNKNIQYF.

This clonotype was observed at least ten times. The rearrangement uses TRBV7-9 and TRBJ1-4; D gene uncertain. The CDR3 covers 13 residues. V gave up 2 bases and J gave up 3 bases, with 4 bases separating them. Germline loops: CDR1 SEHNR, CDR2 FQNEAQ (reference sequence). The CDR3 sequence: CASSLWANEKLFF. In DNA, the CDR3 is TGTGCCAGCAGCTTATGGGCTAATGAAAAACTGTTTTTT.

CDR3 coding DNA: TGCGCCAGCAGTGAGGGAAGCGAAGTCACCGGGGAGCTGTTTTTT. Amino acid sequence: CASSEGSEVTGELFF. The chain employs TRBV10-1 and TRBJ2-2, with unresolved D. Trimming took off 2 bases at V and 4 bases at J, with 11 bases between the two ends. This CDR3 has 15 residues. The germline CDR1 and CDR2 sequences are WNHNN and SYGVQD (reference sequence).

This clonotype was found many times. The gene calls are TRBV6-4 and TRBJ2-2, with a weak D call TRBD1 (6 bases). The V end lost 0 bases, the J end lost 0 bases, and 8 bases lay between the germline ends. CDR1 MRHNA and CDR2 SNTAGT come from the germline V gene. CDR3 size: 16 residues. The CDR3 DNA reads TGTGCCAGCAGTGACTCTCCAGGGGCGAACACCGGGGAGCTGTTTTTT. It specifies CASSDSPGANTGELFF.

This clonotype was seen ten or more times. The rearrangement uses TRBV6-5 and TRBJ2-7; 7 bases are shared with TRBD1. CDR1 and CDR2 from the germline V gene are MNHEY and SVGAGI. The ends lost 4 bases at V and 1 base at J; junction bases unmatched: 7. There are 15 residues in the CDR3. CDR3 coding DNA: TGTGCCAGCAGTTCTCCGGAGACAGGGTCCTACGAGCAGTACTTC. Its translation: CASSSPETGSYEQYF.

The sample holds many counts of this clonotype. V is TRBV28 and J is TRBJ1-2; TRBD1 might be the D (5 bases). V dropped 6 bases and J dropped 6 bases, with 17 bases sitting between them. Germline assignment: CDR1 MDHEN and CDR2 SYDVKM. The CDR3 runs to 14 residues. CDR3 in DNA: TGTGCCAGCAGCGGGGCTCCAAAAAGGGATGGCTACACCTTC. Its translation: CASSGAPKRDGYTF.

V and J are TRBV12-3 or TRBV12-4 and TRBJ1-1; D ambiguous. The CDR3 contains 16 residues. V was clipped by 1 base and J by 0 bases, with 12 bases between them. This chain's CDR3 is CASSLGQRIMNTEAFF. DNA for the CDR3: TGTGCCAGCAGTTTAGGGCAGCGAATTATGAACACTGAAGCTTTCTTT.

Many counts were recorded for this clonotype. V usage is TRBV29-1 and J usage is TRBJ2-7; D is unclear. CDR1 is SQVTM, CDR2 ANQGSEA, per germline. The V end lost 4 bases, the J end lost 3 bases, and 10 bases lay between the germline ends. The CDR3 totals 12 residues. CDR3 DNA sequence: TGCAGCGTTGGCAAGGGTATCTACGAGCAGTACTTC. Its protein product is CSVGKGIYEQYF.

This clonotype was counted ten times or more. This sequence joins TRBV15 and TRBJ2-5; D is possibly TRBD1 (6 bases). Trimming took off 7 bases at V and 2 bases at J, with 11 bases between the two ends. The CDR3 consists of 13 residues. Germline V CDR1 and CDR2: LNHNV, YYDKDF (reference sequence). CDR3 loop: CATKRQAQETQYF. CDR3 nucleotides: TGTGCCACCAAACGACAGGCACAAGAGACCCAGTACTTC.

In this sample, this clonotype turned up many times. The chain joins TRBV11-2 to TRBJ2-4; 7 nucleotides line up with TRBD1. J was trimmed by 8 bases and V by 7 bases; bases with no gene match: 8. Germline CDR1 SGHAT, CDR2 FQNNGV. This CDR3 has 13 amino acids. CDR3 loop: CASNPTGRDIQYF. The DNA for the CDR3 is TGTGCCAGCAACCCGACAGGGAGAGACATTCAGTACTTC.